Following are 6 T cell receptor beta chains from one sample sequenced in a study of graft-versus-host responses after intestinal transplantation. TCRdb's copy holds only in-frame clones and misses some; the assay was immunoSEQ multiplex PCR. The table includes some 11,000 clones, around 80% detected once. The sequencing used PBMCs, collected around 120 days after transplant. These receptor sequences come from a human patient who received an intestinal transplant, so some T cells may come from the graft donor.

The chain links TRBV28 to TRBJ2-2; TRBD2 might be the D (6 bases). The CDR3 runs 14 residues. V was shortened by 6 bases and J by 4 bases, with 12 bases between the two germline ends. The germline gives CDR1 MDHEN, CDR2 SYDVKM. The CDR3 reads CASRWGESTGELFF. DNA of the CDR3: TGTGCCAGCAGGTGGGGGGAGTCCACCGGGGAGCTGTTTTTT.

A single count supports this clone. The CDR3 sequence: CASSLRTHLYNEQFF. For the CDR3, the DNA is TGTGCCAGCAGCCTTAGAACTCACCTCTACAATGAGCAGTTCTTC. The V call is TRBV6-1, the J call TRBJ2-1; the D is unclear. V lost 6 bases and J 3 bases, leaving 15 bases between the germline ends. The CDR3 totals 15 residues. The germline V gene has CDR1 MNHNS and CDR2 SASEGT.

The chain joins TRBV28 to TRBJ1-5; D is undetermined. Germline CDR1 is MDHEN and CDR2 is SYDVKM. The V end was cut by 1 base, the J end by 5 bases, with 9 bases between. The CDR3 consists of 14 residues. In DNA, the CDR3 is TGTGCCAGCAGTTTATCTGGTTTAGATCAGCCCCAGCATTTT. This gives the protein CASSLSGLDQPQHF.

The chain recombines TRBV6-5 with TRBJ2-7, with TRBD1 matching 7 bases. The CDR3 spans 14 residues. Trimming removed 0 bases from V and 5 bases from J; junction bases left unmatched: 4. CDR1 is MNHEY, CDR2 SVGAGI, per germline. CDR3 amino acids: CASSYSYRGHEQYF. The CDR3 DNA reads TGTGCCAGCAGTTACTCCTACAGGGGTCACGAGCAGTACTTC.

This clone was seen only a few times. J is TRBJ2-1 and V is TRBV4-2; 10 bases are shared with TRBD2. Trimming at V came to 0 bases and at J to 6 bases, leaving 2 bases not matched to a gene. CDR1 is LGHNA, CDR2 YNFKEQ, per germline. The CDR3 is 15 residues long. DNA of the CDR3: TGTGCCAGCAGCCAAGAAGCGGGGGGGCCCAATGAGCAGTTCTTC. Residues: CASSQEAGGPNEQFF.

This clone was picked up a small number of times. This chain connects TRBV6-1 to TRBJ1-2; D ambiguous. This CDR3 region has 14 residues. The ends were cut back, 6 bases at V and 1 base at J, with 12 bases in the middle. Germline CDR1 is MNHNS and CDR2 is SASEGT. The CDR3 is CASRSPNDNYGYTF. The CDR3 DNA follows: TGTGCCAGCAGATCCCCGAACGATAACTATGGCTACACCTTC.